Listed below are T cell receptor beta chains from one sample, sequenced in a study of CD8 T cells in Susac syndrome. One entry per CDR3 protein results from TCRdb running MiXCR on the immunoSEQ multiplex PCR reads. The repertoire holds a few hundred thousand distinct CDR3 sequences, with approximately 90% as singletons. The material sequenced was CD8+ T cells from PBMCs. The receptors come from a human donor with multiple sclerosis. Both conserved end residues are part of each CDR3. A D gene is named only where the DNA matches it firmly. Clone size is stated in some rows and not others, as once, few, many or a class when expanded.

j_call v_call clone_size d_call cdr3_nt cdr3_aa
TRBJ2-1 TRBV24-1 NA NA TGTGCCACCAGCCGGGGCAGCTTCCATGAGCAGTTCTTC CATSRGSFHEQFF
TRBJ2-1 TRBV27 NA NA TGTGCCAGCAGTTTATCAAGATACAATGAGCAGTTCTTC CASSLSRYNEQFF
TRBJ1-2 TRBV7-9 NA NA TGTGCCAGCAGCTTAGTCGGCGGAAACTATGGCTACACCTTC CASSLVGGNYGYTF
TRBJ2-3 TRBV19 NA TRBD2 TGTGCCAGTAGTATGACTAGCGGGGAACCCTTCACAGATACGCAGTATTTT CASSMTSGEPFTDTQYF
TRBJ2-1 TRBV11-3 NA NA TGTGCCAGCAGCCCCACACCGAGCTCCTACAATGAGCAGTTCTTC CASSPTPSSYNEQFF
TRBJ2-3 TRBV4-3 NA TRBD2 TGCGCCAGCAGCCAAGATTGGGGGAGGGCAGATACGCAGTATTTT CASSQDWGRADTQYF
TRBJ1-5 TRBV2 NA NA TGTGCCAGCAGTGACCCGACAGCTACAAATCAGCCCCAGCATTTT CASSDPTATNQPQHF
TRBJ2-2 TRBV4-1 NA NA TGCGCCAGCAGCCATGCAGGGGCGCCCGGGGAGCTGTTTTTT CASSHAGAPGELFF
TRBJ1-1 TRBV9 NA NA TGTGCCAGCAGCGTAGTACCGGGAACTGAAGCTTTCTTT CASSVVPGTEAFF
TRBJ2-7 TRBV29-1 NA NA TGCAGCGTTGAAAGGGGGAACGAGCAGTACTTC CSVERGNEQYF
TRBJ2-7 TRBV4-2 NA TRBD2 TGTGCCAGCAGCCCCATAGGACTAGTTCTTCCCGAGCAGTACTTC CASSPIGLVLPEQYF
TRBJ1-2 TRBV19 once NA TGTGCCAGTAGTGCCCGGGACACCTTTACTAACTATGGCTACACCTTC CASSARDTFTNYGYTF
TRBJ2-2 TRBV28 NA NA TGTGCCAGCAGTCAGGTACCCGGGGAGCTGTTTTTT CASSQVPGELFF
TRBJ2-7 TRBV4-2 NA TRBD2 TGTGCCAGCAGCCAAGATCAATCGGAACTAGCGGGAGGATATGTGGCCCCATACGAGCAGTACTTC CASSQDQSELAGGYVAPYEQYF
TRBJ2-7 TRBV4-1 NA NA TGCGCCAGCAGCCATGGGGGTGGCGAGCAGTACTTC CASSHGGGEQYF
TRBJ1-5 TRBV19 NA TRBD1 TGTGCCAGTAGTATATTTACGACAGGGTTCAATCAGCCCCAGCATTTT CASSIFTTGFNQPQHF
TRBJ1-1 TRBV27 NA NA TGTGCCAGCAGTTTTGCGGGGGAATACACTGAAGCTTTCTTT CASSFAGEYTEAFF
TRBJ1-6 TRBV30 NA TRBD1 TGTGCCTGGCTGGGGACAGGGGATTCACCCCTCCACTTT CAWLGTGDSPLHF
TRBJ1-2 TRBV4-1 NA NA TGCGCCAGCAGCCAAGAGAGACATTTTAGCGTTATGTATGGCTACACCTTC CASSQERHFSVMYGYTF
TRBJ1-5 TRBV13 once NA TGTGCCAGCAGCTTTGGGAGAGTTCGTCAGCCCCAGCATTTT CASSFGRVRQPQHF
TRBJ2-1 TRBV7-9 NA TRBD2 TGTGCCAGCAGCTTATTGGAGCGGGAGGGCCTCAATGAGCAGTTCTTC CASSLLEREGLNEQFF
TRBJ1-2 TRBV4-2 NA TRBD1 TGTGCCAGCAGCCATCCTTCGACAGGGCCGGGGTTAAACTATGGCTACACCTTC CASSHPSTGPGLNYGYTF
TRBJ2-1 TRBV5-6 NA NA TGTGCCAGCAGCTTGAGGTACTCCTACAATGAGCAGTTCTTC CASSLRYSYNEQFF
TRBJ2-1 TRBV9 NA NA TGTGCCAGCAGCGTAGGGGTAGGTTCGTACAATGAGCAGTTCTTC CASSVGVGSYNEQFF